Below are 11 T cell receptor beta chains sequenced from a single sample in a study of blood T cell repertoires in COVID-19. Data came from immunoSEQ multiplex PCR; TCRdb stores just in-frame clones and leaves some out. The sample contains 110,000 to 150,000 clones, over 70% of which appear only once. Sequenced: peripheral blood. The receptors shown here come from a human donor in a cohort sampled during active COVID-19.

The J gene is TRBJ1-3, the V gene TRBV9; perhaps TRBD1 as D (6 bases). This CDR3 contains 14 residues. Trimming took off 4 bases at V and 4 bases at J, with 12 bases between the two ends. Germline-derived CDR1 and CDR2 are SGDLS and YYNGEE. The CDR3: CASSTQGKGNTIYF. DNA of the CDR3: TGTGCCAGCAGCACCCAGGGGAAAGGAAACACCATATATTTT.

This clone was detected only a few times. The chain has TRBV5-5 and TRBJ2-3, with a weak D call TRBD1 (5 bases). The CDR3 has 14 residues. V was trimmed by 5 bases and J by 2 bases, leaving 12 bases between them. Per the germline V gene, CDR1 is SGHKS and CDR2 is YYEKEE (reference sequence). The CDR3 DNA sequence: TGTGCCAGCAGGTCAGGGCGGTACACAGATACGCAGTATTTT. It encodes CASRSGRYTDTQYF.

This rearrangement joins TRBV6-2 or TRBV6-3 to TRBJ2-7; TRBD2 is a possible D gene (6 bases). Trimming removed 5 bases at V and 3 bases at J, with 17 bases between. CDR3 length: 15 amino acids. From germline, CDR1 is MNHEY and CDR2 SVGEGT. The CDR3 DNA follows: TGTGCCAGCAGTCCGCTCCGTGGGGGGAACTACGAGCAGTACTTC. Protein product: CASSPLRGGNYEQYF.

The chain links TRBV19 to TRBJ1-3; D remains unclear. V lost 3 bases to trimming and J lost 2 bases, with 11 bases between them. This CDR3 contains 15 residues. Germline V gene sequence: CDR1 LNHDA, CDR2 SQIVND (reference sequence). CDR3 in DNA: TGTGCCAGTAGTATGCTGGGCGGGACTGGAAACACCATATATTTT. It codes for CASSMLGGTGNTIYF.

V usage is TRBV7-2 and J usage is TRBJ2-4, with 8 bases identical to TRBD1. With V trimmed by 7 bases and J by 8 bases, 7 bases remained unmatched. CDR1 and CDR2 (germline): SGHTA, FQGNSA. CDR3 size: 13 residues. CDR3 loop: CASTTGARDIQYF. The CDR3 nucleotides are TGTGCCAGCACGACAGGGGCAAGGGACATTCAGTACTTC.

The chain couples TRBV11-3 to TRBJ2-2; possibly TRBD1 for D (6 bases). With 5 bases removed from V and 2 bases from J, the gap between germline ends came to 12 bases. The CDR3 has 15 amino acids. CDR1 and CDR2 (germline): SGHNT, YENEEA. CDR3 DNA sequence: TGTGCCAGCAGCCCCCGGACAGTCAACACCGGGGAGCTGTTTTTT. Encoded protein: CASSPRTVNTGELFF.

This clone occurred once. This chain connects TRBV6-5 to TRBJ1-1; D perhaps matches TRBD1 (5 bases). The CDR3 sequence is 14 residues long. The V end was cut by 2 bases, the J end by 4 bases, with 11 bases between. In germline, CDR1 is MNHEY, CDR2 SVGAGI. Written as DNA, the CDR3 is TGTGCCAGCAGTTACAGGGGCTCGAGCACTGAAGCTTTCTTT. It encodes CASSYRGSSTEAFF.

The chain is built from TRBV2 and TRBJ1-1; unclear D gene. Germline V lookup: CDR1 SNHLY, CDR2 FYNNEI. V lost 7 bases to trimming and J lost 1 base, with 13 bases between them. The CDR3 covers 14 residues. The CDR3, as DNA: TGTGCCAGCATTCTAGACCCACGGAACACTGAAGCTTTCTTT. Its translation is CASILDPRNTEAFF.

This clone was observed a handful of times. The rearrangement links TRBV3-1 (or the pseudogene TRBV3-2) to TRBJ2-7; D is perhaps TRBD1 (7 bases). Trimming took 4 bases from V and 6 from J, leaving 22 bases between them. CDR3 length: 16 amino acids. Germline V gene lookup returns CDR1 LGHDT and CDR2 YNNKEL (reference sequence). For the CDR3, the DNA is TGTGCCAGCAGCCCACGCGGGACAGTGGCCGGTATCGAGCAGTACTTC. Translating gives CASSPRGTVAGIEQYF.

This chain joins TRBV7-3 and TRBJ2-1; 8 nucleotides agree with TRBD2. The CDR3 spans 14 residues. With V trimmed by 9 bases and J by 0 bases, 4 bases remained unmatched. In germline, CDR1 is SGHTA, CDR2 FQGTGA. The DNA of the CDR3 is TGTGCCAGTGGGAGCGGGAGCTCCTACAATGAGCAGTTCTTC. Amino acid sequence: CASGSGSSYNEQFF.

The chain is built from TRBV7-3 and TRBJ2-3; 7 bases align to TRBD2. Germline CDR1 is SGHTA and CDR2 is FQGTGA. This CDR3 spans 14 amino acids. Trimming removed 2 bases from V and 6 bases from J; junction bases left unmatched: 5. In DNA form, the CDR3 reads TGTGCCAGCAGCTTAGGCGGGGGTCCGGATACGCAGTATTTT. As protein: CASSLGGGPDTQYF.